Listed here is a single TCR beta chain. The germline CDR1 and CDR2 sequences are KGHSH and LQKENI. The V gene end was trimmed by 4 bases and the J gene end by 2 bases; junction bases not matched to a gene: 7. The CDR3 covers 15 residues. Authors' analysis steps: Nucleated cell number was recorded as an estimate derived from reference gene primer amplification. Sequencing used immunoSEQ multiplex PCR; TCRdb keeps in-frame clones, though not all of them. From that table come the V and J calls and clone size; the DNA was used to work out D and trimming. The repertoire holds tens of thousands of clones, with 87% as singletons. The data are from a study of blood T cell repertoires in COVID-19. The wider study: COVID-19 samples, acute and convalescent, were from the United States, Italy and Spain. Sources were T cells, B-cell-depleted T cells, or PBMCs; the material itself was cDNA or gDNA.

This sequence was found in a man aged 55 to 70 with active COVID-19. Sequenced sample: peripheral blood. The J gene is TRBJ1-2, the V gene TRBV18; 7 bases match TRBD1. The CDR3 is CASSRNGQANYGYTF. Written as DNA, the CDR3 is TGTGCCAGCTCACGAAACGGACAGGCGAACTATGGCTACACCTTC.